This TCR beta chain was captured by sequencing in a study of blood T cell repertoires in COVID-19. Looking at the study overall: Acute-phase and convalescent COVID-19 samples originated in the United States, Italy and Spain. PBMCs, B-cell-depleted T cells, or T cells provided the cDNA or gDNA that made up the material.

CDR3 length: 13 residues. The germline gives CDR1 KGHSH, CDR2 LQKENI. V was shortened by 1 base and J by 3 bases, with 7 bases between the two germline ends. In the original processing: For nucleated cells, counts were estimated from reference gene primer amplification. Method: immunoSEQ multiplex PCR; TCRdb's copy keeps in-frame clones and lacks some. The V and J calls and the clone size are those of that table, but D and trimming were determined from the DNA. Among around 120,000 clones listed, 78% were seen once. The chain employs TRBV18 and TRBJ2-7; D is unclear. The sequence derives from a man between 65 and 85 years old with acute or convalescent COVID-19. The specimen was peripheral blood. CDR3 DNA sequence: TGTGCCAGCTCACCACACAGAGACTACGAGCAGTACTTC. Protein product: CASSPHRDYEQYF.